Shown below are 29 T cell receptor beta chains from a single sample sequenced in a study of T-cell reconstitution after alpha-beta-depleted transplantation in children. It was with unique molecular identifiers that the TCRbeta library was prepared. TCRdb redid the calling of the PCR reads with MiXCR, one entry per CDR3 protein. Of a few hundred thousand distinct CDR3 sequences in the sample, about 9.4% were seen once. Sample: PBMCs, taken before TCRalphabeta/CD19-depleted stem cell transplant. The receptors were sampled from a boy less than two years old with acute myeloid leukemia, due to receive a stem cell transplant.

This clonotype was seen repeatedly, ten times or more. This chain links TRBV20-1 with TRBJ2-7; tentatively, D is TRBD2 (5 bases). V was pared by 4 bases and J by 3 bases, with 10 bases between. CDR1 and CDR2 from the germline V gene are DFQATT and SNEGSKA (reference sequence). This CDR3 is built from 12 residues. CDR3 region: CSATGLDYEQYF. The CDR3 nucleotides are TGCAGTGCTACAGGACTCGACTACGAGCAGTACTTC.

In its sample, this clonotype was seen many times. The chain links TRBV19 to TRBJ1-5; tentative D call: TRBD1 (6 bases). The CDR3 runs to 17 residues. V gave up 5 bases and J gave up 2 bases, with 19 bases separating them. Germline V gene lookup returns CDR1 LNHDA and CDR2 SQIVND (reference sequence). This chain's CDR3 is CASSWGAVVGGNQPQHF. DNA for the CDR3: TGTGCCAGTAGTTGGGGGGCGGTCGTTGGAGGCAATCAGCCCCAGCATTTT.

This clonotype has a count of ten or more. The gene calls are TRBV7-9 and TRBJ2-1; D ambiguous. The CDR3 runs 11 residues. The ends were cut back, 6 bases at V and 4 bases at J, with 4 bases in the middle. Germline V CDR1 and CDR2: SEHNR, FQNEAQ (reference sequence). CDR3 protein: CASRPYNEQFF. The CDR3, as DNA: TGTGCCAGCAGACCGTACAATGAGCAGTTCTTC.

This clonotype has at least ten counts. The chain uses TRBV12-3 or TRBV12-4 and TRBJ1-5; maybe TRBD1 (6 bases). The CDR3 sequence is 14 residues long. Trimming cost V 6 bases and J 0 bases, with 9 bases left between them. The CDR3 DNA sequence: TGTGCCAGCAGCTTCAGGGGTAGCAATCAGCCCCAGCATTTT. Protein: CASSFRGSNQPQHF.

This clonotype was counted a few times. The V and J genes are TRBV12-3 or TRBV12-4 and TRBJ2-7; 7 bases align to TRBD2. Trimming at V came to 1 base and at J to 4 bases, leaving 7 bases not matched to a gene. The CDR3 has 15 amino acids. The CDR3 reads CASSLGPLGGYEQYF. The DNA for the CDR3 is TGTGCCAGCAGTTTAGGCCCGCTGGGGGGGTACGAGCAGTACTTC.

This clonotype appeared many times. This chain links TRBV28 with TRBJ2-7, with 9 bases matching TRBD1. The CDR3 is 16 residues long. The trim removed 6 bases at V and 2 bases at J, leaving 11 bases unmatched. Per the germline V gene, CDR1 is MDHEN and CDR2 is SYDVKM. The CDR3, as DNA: TGTGCCAGCAGCCAGCCCCGGGACAGGGACCCCTACGAGCAGTACTTC. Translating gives CASSQPRDRDPYEQYF.

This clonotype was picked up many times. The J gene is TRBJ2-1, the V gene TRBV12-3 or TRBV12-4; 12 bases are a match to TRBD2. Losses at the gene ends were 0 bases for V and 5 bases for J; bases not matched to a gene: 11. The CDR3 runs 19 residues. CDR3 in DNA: TGTGCCAGCAGTTTAGCGCGACTAGCGGGAGACAGGGACCACAATGAGCAGTTCTTC. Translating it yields CASSLARLAGDRDHNEQFF.

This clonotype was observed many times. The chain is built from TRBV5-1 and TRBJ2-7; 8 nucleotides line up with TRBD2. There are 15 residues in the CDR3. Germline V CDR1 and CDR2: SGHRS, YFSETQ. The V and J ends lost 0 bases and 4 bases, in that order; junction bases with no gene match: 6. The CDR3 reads CASSLVAGGVYEQYF. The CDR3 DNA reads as TGCGCCAGCAGCTTGGTGGCGGGGGGAGTATACGAGCAGTACTTC.

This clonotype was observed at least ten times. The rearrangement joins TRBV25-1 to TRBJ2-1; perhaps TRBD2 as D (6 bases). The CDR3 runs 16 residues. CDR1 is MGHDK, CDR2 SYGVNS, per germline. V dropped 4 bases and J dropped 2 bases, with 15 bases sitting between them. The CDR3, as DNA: TGTGCCAGCAGTGTTCCCCGGGACTCACCCTACAATGAGCAGTTCTTC. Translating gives CASSVPRDSPYNEQFF.

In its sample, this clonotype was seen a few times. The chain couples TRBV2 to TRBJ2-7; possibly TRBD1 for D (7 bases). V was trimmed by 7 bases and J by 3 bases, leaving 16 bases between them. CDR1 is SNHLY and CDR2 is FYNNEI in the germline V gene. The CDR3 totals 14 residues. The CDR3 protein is CASKAAGGGYEQYF. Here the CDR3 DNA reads TGTGCCAGCAAGGCGGCAGGGGGAGGCTACGAGCAGTACTTC.

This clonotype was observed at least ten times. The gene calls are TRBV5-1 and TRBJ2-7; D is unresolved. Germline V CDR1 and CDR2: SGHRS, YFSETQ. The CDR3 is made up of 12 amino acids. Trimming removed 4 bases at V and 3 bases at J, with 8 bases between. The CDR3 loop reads CASSQKDYEQYF. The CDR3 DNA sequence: TGCGCCAGCAGCCAGAAGGACTACGAGCAGTACTTC.

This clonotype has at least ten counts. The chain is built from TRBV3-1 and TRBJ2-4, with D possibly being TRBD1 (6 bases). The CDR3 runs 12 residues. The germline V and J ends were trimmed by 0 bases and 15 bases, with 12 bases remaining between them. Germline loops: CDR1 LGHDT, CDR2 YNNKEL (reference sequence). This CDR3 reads CASSQETGLRYF. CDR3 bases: TGTGCCAGCAGCCAAGAGACAGGCCTCCGGTACTTC.

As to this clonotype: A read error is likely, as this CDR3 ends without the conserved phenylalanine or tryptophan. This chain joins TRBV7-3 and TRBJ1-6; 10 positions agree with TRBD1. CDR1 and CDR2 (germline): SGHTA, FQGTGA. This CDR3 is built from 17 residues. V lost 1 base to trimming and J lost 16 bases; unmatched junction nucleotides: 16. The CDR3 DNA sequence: TGTGCCAGCAGCTTAAGCCCACCGGGACAGGGGTCCCATTCACTCCACTCT. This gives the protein CASSLSPPGQGSHSLHS.

CDR3 loop: CASTPRFMNTEAFF. CDR3 DNA sequence: TGTGCCAGCACCCCCAGGTTCATGAACACTGAAGCTTTCTTT. The chain uses TRBV6-1 and TRBJ1-1, with no clear D. V was pared by 7 bases and J by 0 bases, with 12 bases between. The CDR3 covers 14 residues. Germline CDR1 MNHNS, CDR2 SASEGT.

The CDR3 protein is CASSAGTGIYGYTF. The CDR3 nucleotides read TGTGCCAGCAGTGCCGGGACAGGGATTTATGGCTACACCTTC. The V gene is TRBV27, the J gene TRBJ1-2; 9 nucleotides agree with TRBD1. The CDR3 extends over 14 amino acids. CDR1 MNHEY and CDR2 SMNVEV come from the germline V gene (reference sequence). The V segment lost 5 bases and the J segment 5 bases; nucleotides outside the gene matches: 6.

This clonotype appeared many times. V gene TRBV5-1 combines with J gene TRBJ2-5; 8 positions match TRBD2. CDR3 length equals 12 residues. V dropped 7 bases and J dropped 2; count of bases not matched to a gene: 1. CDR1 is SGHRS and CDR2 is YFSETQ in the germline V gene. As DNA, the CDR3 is TGCGCCAGCCGGGGGGGACAAGAGACCCAGTACTTC. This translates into CASRGGQETQYF.

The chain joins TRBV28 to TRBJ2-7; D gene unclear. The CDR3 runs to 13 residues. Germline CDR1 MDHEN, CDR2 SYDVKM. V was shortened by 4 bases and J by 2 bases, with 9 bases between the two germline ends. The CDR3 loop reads CASSSGFPYEQYF. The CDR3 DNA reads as TGTGCCAGCAGTTCCGGATTCCCCTACGAGCAGTACTTC.

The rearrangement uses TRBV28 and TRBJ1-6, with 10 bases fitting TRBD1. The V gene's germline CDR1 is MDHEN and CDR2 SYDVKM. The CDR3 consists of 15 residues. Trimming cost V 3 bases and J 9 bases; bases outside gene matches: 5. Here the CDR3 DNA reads TGTGCCAGCAGTTTTGCGGGACAGGGGAGTTCACCCCTCCACTTT. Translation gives CASSFAGQGSSPLHF.

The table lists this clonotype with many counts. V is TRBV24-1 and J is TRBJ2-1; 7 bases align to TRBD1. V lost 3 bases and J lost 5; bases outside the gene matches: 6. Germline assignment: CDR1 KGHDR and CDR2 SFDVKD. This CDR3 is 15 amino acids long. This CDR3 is CATSDPPTGDNEQFF. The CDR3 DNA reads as TGTGCCACCAGTGATCCCCCTACAGGGGACAATGAGCAGTTCTTC.

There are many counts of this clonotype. Here the CDR3 DNA reads TGTGCCAGCAGCCTCAGGGTTAACTATGGCTACACCTTC. Translation gives CASSLRVNYGYTF. The V call is TRBV12-3 or TRBV12-4, the J call TRBJ1-2; D possibly corresponds to TRBD1 (5 bases). CDR3 length: 13 residues. V dropped 6 bases and J dropped 1 base, with 9 bases sitting between them.

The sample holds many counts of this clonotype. CDR3 residues: CASSLRQGAYRNTGELFF. The CDR3 nucleotides are TGCGCCAGCAGCTTACGACAGGGGGCGTATCGGAACACCGGGGAGCTGTTTTTT. The rearrangement links TRBV5-1 to TRBJ2-2, with 10 bases fitting TRBD1. V was pared by 2 bases and J by 1 base, with 8 bases of the junction left unmatched. Germline-derived CDR1 and CDR2 are SGHRS and YFSETQ. This CDR3 is built from 18 residues.

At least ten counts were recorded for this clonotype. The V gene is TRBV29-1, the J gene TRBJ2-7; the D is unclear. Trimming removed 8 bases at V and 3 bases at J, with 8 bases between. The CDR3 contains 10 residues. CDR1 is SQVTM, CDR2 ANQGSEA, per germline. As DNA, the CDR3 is TGCAGCCCTTCCGTCTACGAGCAGTACTTC. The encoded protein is CSPSVYEQYF.

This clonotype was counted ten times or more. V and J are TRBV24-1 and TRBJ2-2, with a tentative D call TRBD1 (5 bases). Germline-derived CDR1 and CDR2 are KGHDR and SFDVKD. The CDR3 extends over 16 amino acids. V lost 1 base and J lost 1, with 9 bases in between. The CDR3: CATSDFGQQNTGELFF. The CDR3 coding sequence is TGTGCCACCAGTGATTTCGGACAACAGAACACCGGGGAGCTGTTTTTT.

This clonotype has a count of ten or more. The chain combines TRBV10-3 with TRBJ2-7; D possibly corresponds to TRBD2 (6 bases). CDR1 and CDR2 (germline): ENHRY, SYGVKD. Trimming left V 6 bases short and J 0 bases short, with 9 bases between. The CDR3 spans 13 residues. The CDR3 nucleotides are TGTGCCATCAGGAGGCGGGACTCCTACGAGCAGTACTTC. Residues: CAIRRRDSYEQYF.

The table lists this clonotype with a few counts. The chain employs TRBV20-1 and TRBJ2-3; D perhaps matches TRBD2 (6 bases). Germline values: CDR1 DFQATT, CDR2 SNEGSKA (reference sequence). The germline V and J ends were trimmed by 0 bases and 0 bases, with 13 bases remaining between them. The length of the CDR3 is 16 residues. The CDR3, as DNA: TGCAGTGCTAGAGACCGACTAGTCCCTAGCACAGATACGCAGTATTTT. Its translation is CSARDRLVPSTDTQYF.

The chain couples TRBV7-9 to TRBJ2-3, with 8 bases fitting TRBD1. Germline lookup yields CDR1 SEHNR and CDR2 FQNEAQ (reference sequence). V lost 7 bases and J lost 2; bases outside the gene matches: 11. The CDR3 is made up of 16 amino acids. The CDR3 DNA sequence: TGTGCCAGCAAAAATGGTGACAGGGGAATCACAGATACGCAGTATTTT. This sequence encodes CASKNGDRGITDTQYF.

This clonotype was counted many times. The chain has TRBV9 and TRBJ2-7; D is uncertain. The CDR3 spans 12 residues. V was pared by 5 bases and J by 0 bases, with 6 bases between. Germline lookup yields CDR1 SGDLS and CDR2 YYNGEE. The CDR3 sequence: CASSPNSYEQYF. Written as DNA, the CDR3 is TGTGCCAGCAGTCCTAACTCCTACGAGCAGTACTTC.

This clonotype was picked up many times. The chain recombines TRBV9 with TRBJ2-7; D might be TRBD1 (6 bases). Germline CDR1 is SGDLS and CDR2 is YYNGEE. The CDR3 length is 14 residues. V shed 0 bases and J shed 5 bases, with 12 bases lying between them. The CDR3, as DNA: TGTGCCAGCAGCGTAGACCAGGGGATCCACGAGCAGTACTTC. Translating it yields CASSVDQGIHEQYF.

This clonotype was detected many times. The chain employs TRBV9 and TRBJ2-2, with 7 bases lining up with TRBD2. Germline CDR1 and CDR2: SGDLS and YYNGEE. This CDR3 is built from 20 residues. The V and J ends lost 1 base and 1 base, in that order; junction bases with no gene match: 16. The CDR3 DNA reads TGTGCCAGCAGCGTAACTCCGGTGGTAGCGGGTCTTTTGAACACCGGGGAGCTGTTTTTT. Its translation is CASSVTPVVAGLLNTGELFF.